This record concerns one T cell receptor beta chain sequence. Its antigen is unknown. This sample was taken from a study of neurological immune-mediated disorders. Time point of the sample: longitudinal time-point 2. Trimming removed 1 base at V and 8 bases at J, with 16 bases between. CDR3 length: 15 amino acids. CDR1 and CDR2 (germline): LGHDT, YNNKEL (reference sequence). TCRdb reprocessed the 5' RACE reads with MiXCR, giving one entry per CDR3 protein. The sample lists around 90,000 distinct CDR3 sequences; approximately 13% were seen once. Study-wide results and caveats: TCR-beta repertoires seemed private in all groups, with no expanded CDR3 amino acid sequences shared.

The source is a female donor with HTLV-1-associated myelopathy (HAM/TSP). The chain combines TRBV3-1 with TRBJ2-3, with D perhaps TRBD1 (5 bases). The sample was PBMCs. CDR3: CASSQVGPSTCTQYF. The CDR3 DNA follows: TGTGCCAGCAGCCAAGTGGGGCCCTCCACATGTACGCAGTATTTT.